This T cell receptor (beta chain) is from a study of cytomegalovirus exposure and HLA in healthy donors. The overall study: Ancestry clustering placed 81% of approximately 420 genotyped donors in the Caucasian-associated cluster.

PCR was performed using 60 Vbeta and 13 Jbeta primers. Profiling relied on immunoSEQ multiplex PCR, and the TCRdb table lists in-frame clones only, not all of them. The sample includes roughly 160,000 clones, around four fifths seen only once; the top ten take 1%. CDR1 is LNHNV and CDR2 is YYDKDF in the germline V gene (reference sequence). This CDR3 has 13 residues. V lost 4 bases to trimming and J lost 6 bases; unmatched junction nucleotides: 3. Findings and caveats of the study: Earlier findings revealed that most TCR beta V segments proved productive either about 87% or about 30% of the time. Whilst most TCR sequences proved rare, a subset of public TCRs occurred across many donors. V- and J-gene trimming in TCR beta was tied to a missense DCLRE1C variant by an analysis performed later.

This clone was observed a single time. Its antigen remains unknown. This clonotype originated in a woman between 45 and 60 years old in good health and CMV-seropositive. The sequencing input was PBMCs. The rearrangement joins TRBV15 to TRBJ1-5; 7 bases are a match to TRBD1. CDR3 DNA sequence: TGTGCCACCAGCACAGACAGGGTTCAGCCCCAGCATTTT. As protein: CATSTDRVQPQHF.